The 28 T cell receptor beta chains below come from one sample, sequenced in a study of PD-L1 blockade in urothelial cancer. The assay was immunoSEQ multiplex PCR, and TCRdb's table has in-frame clones only and misses some. The sample includes 50,000 or so clones, 70% to 90% seen only once; the top ten take under 2.5%. As for time point: peripheral blood 6 weeks after treatment start. Source: PBMCs, taken around atezolizumab (anti-PD-L1) treatment. These receptors were taken from a man in his fifties with urothelial cancer.

This chain links TRBV28 with TRBJ2-7; TRBD2 agrees at 9 bases. V gave up 3 bases and J gave up 1 base; unmatched junction bases: 7. Germline V gene sequence: CDR1 MDHEN, CDR2 SYDVKM. The length of the CDR3 is 16 residues. CDR3 DNA sequence: TGTGCCAGCAGTTTCAGCCTAGCGGGATTGTCCTACGAGCAGTACTTC. It specifies CASSFSLAGLSYEQYF.

The chain carries TRBV10-2 and TRBJ2-2; D is uncertain. This CDR3 contains 15 residues. Trimming removed 3 bases from V and 2 bases from J, with 10 bases in between. Germline lookup yields CDR1 WSHSY and CDR2 SAAADI. The DNA of the CDR3 is TGCGCCAGCAGTGATTACGGCGGAAACACCGGGGAGCTGTTTTTT. It specifies CASSDYGGNTGELFF.

This clone was found once. This sequence joins TRBV10-2 and TRBJ2-5; possible D gene TRBD1, 5 bases. CDR3 length: 13 amino acids. V gave up 0 bases and J gave up 4 bases, with 6 bases separating them. Germline V gene sequence: CDR1 WSHSY, CDR2 SAAADI. The CDR3: CASSESGRETQYF. The CDR3 DNA reads TGCGCCAGCAGTGAGTCGGGGCGAGAGACCCAGTACTTC.

In its sample, this clone was seen a few times. The V and J genes are TRBV9 and TRBJ2-3; 9 bases fit TRBD2. The V gene's germline CDR1 is SGDLS and CDR2 YYNGEE. The CDR3 spans 16 residues. J lost 3 bases, V lost 4 bases, and 9 bases had no gene match. The CDR3 spells CASSPPRGGLTDTQYF. CDR3 nucleotides: TGTGCCAGCAGCCCCCCGCGGGGGGGCCTTACAGATACGCAGTATTTT. The full variable domain, completed using reference TRBV9 and TRBJ2-3, is DSGVTQTPKHLITATGQRVTLRCSPRSGDLSVYWYQQSLDQGLQFLIQYYNGEERAKGNILERFSAQQFPDLHSELNLSSLELGDSALYFCASSPPRGGLTDTQYFGPGTRLTVL.

The chain links TRBV6-5 to TRBJ2-2, with 10 bases lining up with TRBD1. The CDR3 has 15 amino acids. Per the germline V gene, CDR1 is MNHEY and CDR2 is SVGAGI. V shed 5 bases, J shed 3 bases, and the junction held 3 bases outside the gene matches. The CDR3 DNA reads as TGTGCCAGCAGTCGACAGGGGGCCTACACCGGGGAGCTGTTTTTT. Translation: CASSRQGAYTGELFF.

As concerns this clone: One end of the junction is discordant with germline, which a read error may explain. V and J are TRBV7-7 and TRBJ2-5; D is unresolved. Germline loops: CDR1 SSHAT, CDR2 FNYEAQ (reference sequence). The CDR3 consists of 14 residues. The CDR3 reads CASSLAGEQETQYF. Here the CDR3 DNA reads TGTGCTAGCAGCTTAGCTGGAGAACAAGAGACCCAGTACTTC.

The chain carries TRBV5-1 and TRBJ2-4, with 8 positions matching TRBD1. J lost 5 bases, V lost 0 bases, and 1 base had no gene match. Germline-derived CDR1 and CDR2 are SGHRS and YFSETQ. CDR3 length equals 14 residues. CDR3 in amino acids: CASSLAGGENIQYF. For the CDR3, the DNA is TGCGCCAGCAGCTTGGCAGGGGGCGAAAACATTCAGTACTTC. Full variable domain (outside the CDR3, taken from reference TRBV5-1 and TRBJ2-4): KAGVTQTPRYLIKTRGQQVTLSCSPISGHRSVSWYQQTPGQGLQFLFEYFSETQRNKGNFPGRFSGRQFSNSRSEMNVSTLELGDSALYLCASSLAGGENIQYFGAGTRLSVL.

This clone has just one count. The J gene is TRBJ2-2, the V gene TRBV7-9; D remains ambiguous. Germline V gives CDR1 SEHNR, CDR2 FQNEAQ (reference sequence). The CDR3 loop spans 12 amino acids. The V gene lost 5 bases and the J gene lost 7 bases, with 8 bases spanning the gap. CDR3 sequence (DNA): TGTGCCAGCAGCCTCCACGGCGGGGAGCTGTTTTTT. The encoded protein is CASSLHGGELFF.

This chain connects TRBV28 to TRBJ1-2, with D possibly being TRBD1 (6 bases). The germline V gene has CDR1 MDHEN and CDR2 SYDVKM. Trimming took off 7 bases at V and 4 bases at J, with 16 bases between the two ends. This CDR3 region has 14 residues. The CDR3 sequence is CASTPITGSYGYTF. The CDR3 coding sequence is TGTGCCAGCACCCCGATTACAGGGAGCTATGGCTACACCTTC.

The genes are TRBV5-6 and TRBJ1-5; tentatively, D is TRBD1 (5 bases). The CDR3 consists of 16 residues. V lost 7 bases and J 7 bases, leaving 24 bases between the germline ends. Germline V gene data show CDR1 as SGHDT and CDR2 as YYEEEE. CDR3 bases: TGTGCCAGCGAACTTTTTGGGGGGGGATCGGTCCAGCCCCAGCATTTT. It encodes CASELFGGGSVQPQHF.

The chain carries TRBV28 and TRBJ1-2; possible D gene TRBD1, 5 bases. The CDR3 length is 14 residues. V lost 8 bases to trimming and J lost 4 bases, with 17 bases between them. Germline V gene data show CDR1 as MDHEN and CDR2 as SYDVKM. CDR3 protein: CASFSPGLGYGYTF. CDR3 bases: TGTGCCAGCTTTTCTCCAGGGCTAGGCTATGGCTACACCTTC.

This clone was seen once. The chain carries TRBV2 and TRBJ1-1, with TRBD1 matching 8 bases. This CDR3 has 13 residues. After removal of 2 bases from V and 4 bases from J, the junction contained 0 bases not matched to a gene. Germline V gives CDR1 SNHLY, CDR2 FYNNEI. CDR3: CASSEQGATEAFF. CDR3 DNA sequence: TGTGCCAGCAGTGAACAGGGGGCCACTGAAGCTTTCTTT.

In its sample, this clone was seen once. This chain links TRBV4-1 with TRBJ2-5; D is unresolved. Germline V gene data show CDR1 as MGHRA and CDR2 as YSYEKL. Deletions cut 0 bases from V and 4 bases from J, with 12 bases between. The CDR3 runs 15 residues. The CDR3 DNA reads TGCGCCAGCAGCCAAGAATTCCGGTCAGGAGAGACCCAGTACTTC. It codes for CASSQEFRSGETQYF.

This clone was recorded once. This chain uses TRBV9 with TRBJ2-7; D is unresolved. V dropped 3 bases and J dropped 6 bases, with 22 bases sitting between them. The germline gives CDR1 SGDLS, CDR2 YYNGEE. The CDR3 contains 16 residues. CDR3: CASSESLGASFGEQYF. In nucleotides, the CDR3 is TGTGCCAGCAGCGAGTCCCTTGGAGCTTCGTTTGGCGAGCAGTACTTC.

This clone has just one count. V usage is TRBV7-2 and J usage is TRBJ1-1, with D possibly being TRBD1 (5 bases). V dropped 5 bases and J dropped 1 base, with 8 bases sitting between them. Germline values: CDR1 SGHTA, CDR2 FQGNSA. The CDR3 totals 13 residues. CDR3 DNA sequence: TGTGCCAGCAGCGTTCAGGGGAACACTGAAGCTTTCTTT. Protein product: CASSVQGNTEAFF.

The chain uses TRBV9 and TRBJ2-5; 14 bases map to TRBD2. V lost 4 bases and J lost 5; bases outside the gene matches: 7. CDR3 length equals 16 residues. Germline CDR1 SGDLS, CDR2 YYNGEE. CDR3 bases: TGTGCCAGCAGCTTAGGACTAGCGGGAGGAGGGGAGACCCAGTACTTC. Encoded protein: CASSLGLAGGGETQYF.

The genes are TRBV28 and TRBJ1-5; tentatively, D is TRBD1 (5 bases). Germline values: CDR1 MDHEN, CDR2 SYDVKM. This CDR3 comprises 15 residues. The V and J ends lost 8 bases and 0 bases respectively, with 14 bases between them. The CDR3 sequence is CASRRTGGSNQPQHF. The CDR3 region has the DNA TGTGCCAGCCGCCGGACGGGGGGTAGCAATCAGCCCCAGCATTTT.

This clone was recorded a few times. The same CDR3 also results from other DNA sequences found in this sample. CDR3 DNA sequence: TGTGCCTGGAGTGTACAGGGTGAGACCCAGTACTTC. Translating gives CAWSVQGETQYF. The rearrangement joins TRBV30 to TRBJ2-5; D possibly corresponds to TRBD1 (6 bases). Germline V gene sequence: CDR1 GTSNPN, CDR2 SVGIG (reference sequence). The CDR3 spans 12 residues. The V end was cut by 0 bases, the J end by 5 bases, with 7 bases between. The entire variable domain, with the rest obtained from reference TRBV30 and TRBJ2-5, is as follows: SQTIHQWPATLVQPVGSPLSLECTVEGTSNPNLYWYRQAAGRGLQLLFYSVGIGQISSEVPQNLSASRPQDRQFILSSKKLLLSDSGFYLCAWSVQGETQYFGPGTRLLVL.

Remarks on this clone: Relative to the germline gene, one junction end is altered; a read error may explain this. This chain links TRBV7-7 with TRBJ2-1, with a weak D call TRBD2 (7 bases). Per the germline V gene, CDR1 is SSHAT and CDR2 is FNYEAQ (reference sequence). The CDR3 runs 17 residues. The CDR3 is CASSLLVGGGPDNEQFF. The CDR3 DNA sequence: TGTGCTAGCAGCTTATTGGTAGGGGGGGGCCCGGACAATGAGCAGTTCTTC.

This clone was found a few times. The chain is built from TRBV19 and TRBJ1-3, with a possible D match to TRBD1 (6 bases). Trimming removed 5 bases at V and 2 bases at J, with 13 bases between. CDR3 size: 15 residues. CDR1 and CDR2 from the germline V gene are LNHDA and SQIVND (reference sequence). CDR3 residues: CASSSTRQAGNTIYF. CDR3 coding DNA: TGTGCCAGTAGTTCCACCAGACAGGCTGGAAACACCATATATTTT.

This clone was counted a few times. The chain is built from TRBV6-6 and TRBJ2-5; possible D gene TRBD2, 5 bases. Germline V lookup: CDR1 MNHNY, CDR2 SVGAGI (reference sequence). CDR3 size: 14 residues. The V end was cut by 2 bases, the J end by 2 bases, with 9 bases between. The CDR3 nucleotides are TGTGCCAGCAGTTACAGCGGCCCTCAAGAGACCCAGTACTTC. It specifies CASSYSGPQETQYF.

This chain uses TRBV5-1 with TRBJ1-2; D perhaps matches TRBD1 (6 bases). The CDR3 has 14 amino acids. The germline V gene encodes CDR1 SGHRS and CDR2 YFSETQ. The ends were cut back, 3 bases at V and 2 bases at J, with 11 bases in the middle. This CDR3 is CASSYQDSNYGYTF. The CDR3 DNA reads TGCGCCAGCAGCTATCAGGACAGCAACTATGGCTACACCTTC.

V and J are TRBV14 and TRBJ2-5; 11 nucleotides line up with TRBD2. Germline lookup yields CDR1 SGHDN and CDR2 FVKESK. The CDR3 consists of 16 residues. The ends lost 3 bases at V and 4 bases at J; junction bases unmatched: 7. The CDR3 loop reads CASSQLLAGERETQYF. The CDR3 DNA reads as TGTGCCAGCAGCCAGCTACTAGCGGGAGAGAGAGAGACCCAGTACTTC.

J is TRBJ2-7 and V is TRBV6-6, with 9 bases aligning to TRBD1. The CDR3 sequence is 16 residues long. CDR1 and CDR2 from the germline V gene are MNHNY and SVGAGI (reference sequence). The junction had 14 bases not matched to a gene; V was cut back by 6 bases and J by 5 bases. Here the CDR3 reads CASSSVQGQGRNEQYF. CDR3 in DNA: TGTGCCAGCAGCTCAGTCCAGGGACAGGGAAGGAACGAGCAGTACTTC.

The rearrangement uses TRBV11-2 and TRBJ1-2, with D unclear. Trimming took off 0 bases at V and 8 bases at J, with 16 bases between the two ends. The V gene's germline CDR1 is SGHAT and CDR2 FQNNGV. This CDR3 is built from 15 residues. CDR3 region: CASSLDQAESIGYTF. The DNA of the CDR3 is TGTGCCAGCAGCTTAGATCAGGCAGAGTCTATAGGCTACACCTTC.

The chain carries TRBV12-5 and TRBJ2-7, with D possibly matching TRBD2 (6 bases). This CDR3 spans 16 amino acids. V was cut by 2 bases and J by 0 bases, with 14 bases left in between. Germline V lookup: CDR1 LGHNT, CDR2 FRNRAP. CDR3 sequence (DNA): TGTGCTAGTGGTTTGCCCCCGAGGAGGGACTCCTACGAGCAGTACTTC. It specifies CASGLPPRRDSYEQYF.

V gene TRBV6-1 combines with J gene TRBJ1-6; D uncertain. Trimming took 3 bases from V and 0 from J, leaving 12 bases between them. Germline V gives CDR1 MNHNS, CDR2 SASEGT. This CDR3 spans 17 amino acids. The chain's CDR3 is CASSDYAASSYNSPLHF. The CDR3 DNA reads as TGTGCCAGCAGTGACTACGCGGCGAGCTCCTATAATTCACCCCTCCACTTT.

The CDR3 DNA follows: TGCGCCAGCAGTGAAGACAGGGCCTACGAGCAGTACTTC. Translating gives CASSEDRAYEQYF. The chain combines TRBV10-2 with TRBJ2-7; 7 bases fit TRBD1. CDR1 and CDR2 from the germline V gene are WSHSY and SAAADI. The CDR3 covers 13 residues. Unmatched junction bases numbered 1, after V lost 3 bases and J lost 2 bases.